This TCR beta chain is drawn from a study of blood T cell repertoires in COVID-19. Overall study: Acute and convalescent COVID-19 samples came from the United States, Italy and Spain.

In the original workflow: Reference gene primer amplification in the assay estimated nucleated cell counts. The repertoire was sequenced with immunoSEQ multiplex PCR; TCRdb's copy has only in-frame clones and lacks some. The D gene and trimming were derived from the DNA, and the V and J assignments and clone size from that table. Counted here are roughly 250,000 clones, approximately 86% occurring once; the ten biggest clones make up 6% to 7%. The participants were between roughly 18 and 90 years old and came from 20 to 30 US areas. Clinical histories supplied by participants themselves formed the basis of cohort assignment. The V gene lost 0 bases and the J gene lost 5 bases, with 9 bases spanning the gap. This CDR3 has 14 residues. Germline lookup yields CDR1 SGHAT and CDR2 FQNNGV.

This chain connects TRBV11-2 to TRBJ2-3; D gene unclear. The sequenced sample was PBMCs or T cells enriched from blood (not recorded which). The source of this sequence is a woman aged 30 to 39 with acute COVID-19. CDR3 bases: TGTGCCAGCAGCTTAGATTGGCAGAAAGATACGCAGTATTTT. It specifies CASSLDWQKDTQYF.